This T cell receptor beta chain was captured by sequencing in a study of blood T cell repertoires in COVID-19. Turning to the study itself: Material from acute and convalescent COVID-19 was sourced from the United States, Italy and Spain. The analysed material was cDNA or gDNA that came from T cells, B-cell-depleted T cells, or PBMCs.

Trimming left V 0 bases short and J 0 bases short, with 10 bases between. This CDR3 region has 16 residues. Germline V lookup: CDR1 SGHRS, CDR2 YFSETQ. Seattle participants joined during active infection and were tracked over time. Authors' analysis steps: By means of reference gene primer amplification, nucleated cell counts were estimated. The method was immunoSEQ multiplex PCR; TCRdb's version includes in-frame clones alone and lacks a portion of them. V and J calls and clone size follow that table, whereas D and trimming were derived from the DNA. Of about 350,000 clones detected, roughly 87% appear once; the ten largest clones hold 3.9%.

The sequence was obtained from a woman aged 55 to 70 with COVID-19, enrolled during active disease. The V and J genes are TRBV5-1 and TRBJ1-3, with D maybe TRBD1 (6 bases). Source material: peripheral blood. CDR3 sequence (DNA): TGCGCCAGCAGCTTGGCCCCGACAGGCTCTGGAAACACCATATATTTT. This translates into CASSLAPTGSGNTIYF.